The clone carrying this T cell receptor beta chain appeared once. The cohort excluded patients with autoimmune disease history or systemic immunosuppression. This CDR3 spans 13 amino acids. Germline assignment: CDR1 SGHVS and CDR2 FQNEAQ. Trimming took 2 bases from V and 6 from J, leaving 7 bases between them. The assay was immunoSEQ multiplex PCR, and TCRdb's table has in-frame clones only and misses some. The sample records some 66,000 clones, about nine tenths being singletons. This entry is derived from a study of OX40 agonist ivuxolimab in advanced cancers. Sequencing used CD4+ or CD8+ T cells sorted from blood, obtained in a trial of the OX40 agonist ivuxolimab. The J gene is TRBJ2-2, the V gene TRBV7-8; a weak D match, TRBD2 (5 bases). The origin of this receptor is an adult with an advanced solid tumor such as melanoma, head and neck, liver or kidney cancer. The CDR3, as DNA: TGTGCCAGCAGCTTATTCGGGGCCGGGGAGCTGTTTTTT. The encoded protein is CASSLFGAGELFF.